The following is a T cell receptor beta chain sequence with its context. There are 12 residues in the CDR3. Germline CDR1 reads SNHLY; CDR2 reads FYNNEI. Trimming removed 6 bases from V and 6 bases from J, with 10 bases in between. The sample belongs to a study of technical replicates of blood from several donors. Sequencing was performed with immunoSEQ multiplex PCR; in TCRdb, only in-frame clones are kept and a portion is missing. The repertoire includes 9,000 to 15,000 clones, roughly 93% of them detected once, and around 9.1% sits in the top ten. Sequenced material: PBMCs. The chain couples TRBV2 to TRBJ2-3, with a weak D call TRBD2 (6 bases). The TCR sequence derives from a human donor in good health. The CDR3 bases are TGTGCCAGCAGAGGGGACTGGGATACGCAGTATTTT. Its translation is CASRGDWDTQYF.